These 17 T cell receptor beta chains were sequenced from one sample in a study of identical twins. Via MiXCR, TCRdb re-called the 5' RACE reads, giving one row per CDR3 protein. Of about 700,000 distinct CDR3 sequences detected, around 8.3% appear once; the ten largest clones hold 0.8% to 1%. Separately, the same data were catalogued under a study of yellow fever vaccine responses in identical twins.

Sequencing was carried out using PBMCs. All receptors come from a woman in her late teens or twenties in good health.

There are many counts of this clonotype. The CDR3 nucleotides are TGTGCCAGCAGCCTCCGAGGGGGACAGGATAATTCACCCCTCCACTTT. This gives the protein CASSLRGGQDNSPLHF. The rearrangement links TRBV3-1 to TRBJ1-6, with 8 bases lining up with TRBD1. With 4 bases clipped from V and 5 bases from J, the junction kept 7 bases outside the gene matches. CDR1 and CDR2 (germline): LGHDT, YNNKEL (reference sequence). CDR3 length equals 16 residues.

This clonotype was detected many times. The gene calls are TRBV3-1 and TRBJ2-3; D remains ambiguous. The CDR3 has 15 residues. CDR1 LGHDT and CDR2 YNNKEL come from the germline V gene (reference sequence). Trimming took 4 bases from V and 2 from J, leaving 13 bases between them. The CDR3, as DNA: TGTGCCAGCAGCCTGGGCCATCGGTACACAGATACGCAGTATTTT. Translating it yields CASSLGHRYTDTQYF.

This clonotype was detected a few times. The chain combines TRBV9 with TRBJ2-1; 16 nucleotides agree with TRBD2. The CDR3 consists of 20 residues. Germline lookup yields CDR1 SGDLS and CDR2 YYNGEE. With V trimmed by 0 bases and J by 8 bases, 14 bases remained unmatched. CDR3 protein: CASSVESGTSGRASSHEQFF. CDR3 nucleotides: TGTGCCAGCAGCGTAGAGTCCGGGACTAGCGGGAGGGCCTCTTCCCATGAGCAGTTCTTC.

This clonotype was found a few times. The genes are TRBV20-1 and TRBJ2-2; 11 nucleotides line up with TRBD1. The length of the CDR3 is 16 residues. Germline CDR1 and CDR2: DFQATT and SNEGSKA (reference sequence). V lost 2 bases, J lost 7 bases, and 9 bases stayed unmatched. CDR3 sequence reads: CSARRRDRGLGGELFF. CDR3 DNA: TGCAGTGCTAGAAGGCGGGACAGGGGGTTGGGCGGGGAGCTGTTTTTT.

The rearrangement joins TRBV15 to TRBJ1-5; a possible D gene is TRBD1 (5 bases). The V gene's germline CDR1 is LNHNV and CDR2 YYDKDF (reference sequence). The CDR3 runs to 13 residues. V lost 0 bases to trimming and J lost 7 bases, with 7 bases between them. CDR3 sequence: CATSRDRDQPQHF. The CDR3 DNA reads as TGTGCCACCAGCAGAGACAGGGACCAGCCCCAGCATTTT. The full variable domain, in which reference TRBV15 and TRBJ1-5 provide the parts outside the CDR3, is DAMVIQNPRYQVTQFGKPVTLSCSQTLNHNVMYWYQQKSSQAPKLLFHYYDKDFNNEADTPDNFQSRRPNTSFCFLDIRSPGLGDTAMYLCATSRDRDQPQHFGDGTRLSIL.

This clonotype turned up a few times. The chain carries TRBV12-3 or TRBV12-4 and TRBJ2-1; D is unclear. Trimming took 5 bases from V and 6 from J, leaving 11 bases between them. This CDR3 is built from 13 residues. CDR3 amino acids: CASSLERTNEQFF. The CDR3 coding sequence is TGTGCCAGCAGTCTCGAACGAACCAATGAGCAGTTCTTC.

The CDR3 nucleotides are TGTGCCAGCAGCTGGGGCGGGAGGGCGGAATCCTACGAGCAGTACTTC. Its translation is CASSWGGRAESYEQYF. V and J are TRBV7-8 and TRBJ2-7; 9 bases are a match to TRBD2. This CDR3 comprises 16 residues. Per germline, CDR1 SGHVS and CDR2 FQNEAQ. The V gene end was trimmed by 4 bases and the J gene end by 1 base; junction bases not matched to a gene: 8.

For this clonotype: This may arise from a read error, as a much more abundant clone is one base away. This rearrangement joins TRBV7-6 to TRBJ2-3; D is possibly TRBD1 (6 bases). Near its end, the DNA agrees better with TRBJ1-5, so the J call may be wrong. The CDR3 extends over 14 amino acids. Germline assignment: CDR1 SGHVS and CDR2 FNYEAQ. CDR3 bases: TGTGCCAGCAGCTTGGGGGGGGCGATAGATACGCAGCATTTT. It is translated as CASSLGGAIDTQHF.

This clonotype was recorded many times. The rearrangement links TRBV7-3 to TRBJ2-3, with D uncertain. Germline V lookup: CDR1 SGHTA, CDR2 FQGTGA. This CDR3 has 13 residues. The V and J ends lost 6 bases and 6 bases respectively, with 13 bases between them. CDR3 sequence reads: CASSLGLSDTQYF. The CDR3 coding sequence is TGTGCCAGCAGTTTAGGGCTCAGCGATACGCAGTATTTT.

This clonotype was observed a few times. DNA for the CDR3: TGCGCCAGCAGCTTGGCTAGTTGGGCACCAGATACGCAGTATTTT. Protein: CASSLASWAPDTQYF. This chain joins TRBV5-1 and TRBJ2-3, with D hard to call. The CDR3 covers 15 residues. The germline V and J ends were trimmed by 0 bases and 4 bases, with 12 bases remaining between them. Germline values: CDR1 SGHRS, CDR2 YFSETQ.

The V gene is TRBV21-1, the J gene TRBJ2-5; the table's D call, TRBD2, has no DNA check behind it. TRBV21-1 is labeled a pseudogene. This CDR3 spans 16 amino acids. The CDR3 sequence is CASTKRTIFGQETQYF. DNA for the CDR3: TGTGCCAGCACCAAACGGACTATTTTTGGCCAAGAGACCCAGTACTTC.

There are many counts of this clonotype. The rearrangement joins TRBV6-5 to TRBJ2-3; 7 nucleotides line up with TRBD2. CDR1 is MNHEY and CDR2 is SVGAGI in the germline V gene. V lost 2 bases and J lost 0; bases outside the gene matches: 5. The CDR3 sequence is 16 residues long. The CDR3 sequence is CASSYVASGSTDTQYF. The DNA of the CDR3 is TGTGCCAGCAGTTACGTGGCTAGCGGAAGCACAGATACGCAGTATTTT.

This clonotype has only a few counts. The chain combines TRBV6-6 with TRBJ2-1; the D gene could be TRBD1 or TRBD2 (6 bases each). V was clipped by 7 bases and J by 10 bases, with 17 bases between them. Germline V lookup: CDR1 MNHNY, CDR2 SVGAGI (reference sequence). The CDR3 runs to 13 residues. The CDR3 DNA is TGTGCCAGCACTCCACCCGGGGGCGCGGAGCAGTTCTTC. Translating gives CASTPPGGAEQFF.

This clonotype showed up just a few times. The rearrangement uses TRBV3-1 and TRBJ2-5; a possible D gene is TRBD1 (6 bases). Germline V gene lookup returns CDR1 LGHDT and CDR2 YNNKEL (reference sequence). CDR3 size: 16 residues. Trimming removed 7 bases from V and 5 bases from J, with 23 bases in between. The CDR3 region has the DNA TGTGCCAGCACCAACGTCAGGGGCCCAAACCCCGAGACCCAGTACTTC. Translation: CASTNVRGPNPETQYF.

At least ten counts were recorded for this clonotype. The chain combines TRBV7-8 with TRBJ2-2; D is undetermined. The CDR3 consists of 13 residues. Germline CDR1 is SGHVS and CDR2 is FQNEAQ. V was pared by 0 bases and J by 3 bases, with 2 bases between. The CDR3 region has the DNA TGTGCCAGCAGCTTAGCCTACACCGGGGAGCTGTTTTTT. Amino acid sequence: CASSLAYTGELFF.

In its sample, this clonotype was seen many times. The V gene is TRBV20-1, the J gene TRBJ2-1; 9 nucleotides line up with TRBD2. The CDR3 runs 16 residues. Germline lookup yields CDR1 DFQATT and CDR2 SNEGSKA (reference sequence). With V trimmed by 5 bases and J by 2 bases, 10 bases remained unmatched. CDR3 coding DNA: TGCAGTGCTGGGGGTAGCGGGGGCTCAACCTACAATGAGCAGTTCTTC. Protein: CSAGGSGGSTYNEQFF.

This clonotype was recorded many times. The chain uses TRBV4-1 and TRBJ2-1, with D possibly TRBD1 on 5 matching bases. Trimming stripped 6 bases from V and 2 bases from J, with 17 bases between. The CDR3 extends over 16 amino acids. Germline V gene data show CDR1 as MGHRA and CDR2 as YSYEKL. The CDR3 loop reads CASRPTQGSAYNEQFF. DNA of the CDR3: TGCGCCAGCAGACCAACTCAGGGCTCAGCCTACAATGAGCAGTTCTTC.